This T cell receptor (beta chain) stems from a study of T-cell memory formation after mild COVID-19. The overall study: TCR clusters were mostly confined to one donor each. Points from the study as a whole: Balance between CD4 and CD8 was seen in clones contracting day 15 to 85, and a CD4+ lean was seen in later expanders. The CD4+ clones that contracted clustered mainly within CM and EM, and the CD8+ clones concentrated in EMRA.

The germline V gene encodes CDR1 SEHNR and CDR2 FQNEAQ (reference sequence). The CDR3 has 15 amino acids. The trim removed 7 bases at V and 2 bases at J, leaving 7 bases unmatched. Using constant-segment primers, 5'RACE produced TCR alpha and TCR beta cDNA libraries carrying sample barcodes and UMIs. MiXCR, run by TCRdb on the 5' RACE reads, gives a single entry per CDR3 protein. The table lists 500,000 to 550,000 distinct CDR3 sequences, over 20% of them singletons, with around an eighth in the top ten. The sample holds a few counts of this clonotype. Its antigen is unknown. Sequenced sample: PBMCs or a T cell subset sorted from them (not recorded which). The clonotype was recovered from an adult woman who had mild COVID-19 (a few samples of this study predate the infection). Cell type and time point are not known. The chain combines TRBV7-9 with TRBJ2-3; the match to TRBD1 covers 9 bases. The CDR3: CASNLGDRVTDTQYF. CDR3 nucleotide sequence: TGTGCCAGCAACCTTGGGGACAGGGTCACAGATACGCAGTATTTT.